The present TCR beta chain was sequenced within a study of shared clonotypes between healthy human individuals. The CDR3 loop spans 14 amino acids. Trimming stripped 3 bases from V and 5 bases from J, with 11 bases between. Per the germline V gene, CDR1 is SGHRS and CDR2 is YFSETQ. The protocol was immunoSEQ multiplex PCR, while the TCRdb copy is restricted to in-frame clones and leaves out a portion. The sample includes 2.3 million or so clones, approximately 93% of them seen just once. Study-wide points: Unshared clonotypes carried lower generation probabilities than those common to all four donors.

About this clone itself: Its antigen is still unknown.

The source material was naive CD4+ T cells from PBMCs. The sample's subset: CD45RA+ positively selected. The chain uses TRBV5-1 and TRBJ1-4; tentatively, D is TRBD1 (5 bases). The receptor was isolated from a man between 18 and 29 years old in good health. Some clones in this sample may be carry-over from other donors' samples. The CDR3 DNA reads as TGCGCCAGCAGCTCGGGACCGAGCAATGAAAAACTGTTTTTT. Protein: CASSSGPSNEKLFF. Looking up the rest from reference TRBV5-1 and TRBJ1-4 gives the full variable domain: KAGVTQTPRYLIKTRGQQVTLSCSPISGHRSVSWYQQTPGQGLQFLFEYFSETQRNKGNFPGRFSGRQFSNSRSEMNVSTLELGDSALYLCASSSGPSNEKLFFGSGTQLSVL.